A single TCR beta chain is shown here with its context. Its specific antigen is unknown. Base qualities are not at hand, and no much larger clone is one base apart. This sample was included in a study of blood T cell repertoires in COVID-19 (TCRdb year 2020). Context from the whole study: Collaborator samples came from the United States, Italy and Spain and covered acute and convalescent phases of COVID-19. A freely available public database, intended as a resource for researchers studying the immune response to SARS-CoV-2, is where the repertoires were released. The dataset comprised deeply sampled blood TCRbeta repertoires from subjects exposed to, actively infected with, or recovered from COVID-19. Samples came from the ongoing ImmuneRACE study (first 160 participants) plus 1,254 subjects from 6 global collaborators. HLA class I and class II types, where available, came from metadata supplied by the sample provider rather than from assay-based typing. Sample metadata almost always included a de-identified subject ID, COVID-19 status, age in years and sex. The material from the prospective study consisted of cDNA or gDNA derived from T cells, B-cell-depleted T cells, or PBMCs.

There are 14 amino acids in the CDR3, from cysteine to phenylalanine inclusive. Of all the DNA, just the CDR3 is kept, 42 bases in frame from base 1. V drops 5 bases and J drops 3 bases, leaving 11 bases in between. Looking up the germline V gene (reference sequence) yields CDR1 SGHNT and CDR2 YYREEE. The immunoSEQ Assay, a bias-controlled multiplex PCR, was used to amplify TCRbeta CDR3 regions from genomic DNA. Processing in the source paper ran as follows. Nucleated cell counts per sample were estimated from amplification of reference gene primers within the assay. To quantify the absolute abundance of each unique TCRbeta CDR3 rearrangement, sequence reads were collapsed and filtered. For each sample, productive Simpson clonality was calculated as the square root of Simpson's diversity index over productive rearrangements. This immuneACCESS table, as held by TCRdb, lists in-frame sequences with V and J called but not all clones. Of the missing ones, under half trace to an unresolved V gene in checked studies; the others have no known cause. That table supplies the V and J calls and clone size; D and trimming were determined from the DNA. For this sample the table gives 270,000 or so clones, of which around 90% were detected only once. 2.5% to 3% of the sample rests with the top ten.

Study-wide conclusions, independent of this receptor: The quantity of clinical and demographic metadata differed by source and by participant and was supplied without curation.

Participants in the prospective study were aged about 18 to 95 years, lived in more than 20 United States geographic areas, and enrolled through a virtual design. Cohort assignment in the prospective study relied on participant-reported clinical history from a screening survey and a study questionnaire. Exposed participants had been in contact with someone with a PCR-confirmed or clinician-diagnosed COVID-19 case within 2 weeks of study entry. In the prospective study, whole blood, serum and a nasopharyngeal or oropharyngeal swab were collected from each participant by mobile phlebotomists. Prospective study participants could optionally give additional blood draws and questionnaires over an approximately 2-month period. Before DNA extraction, blood samples from the prospective study were shipped at room temperature or frozen.

The rearrangement combines TRBV5-4 with TRBJ2-2; the D gene cannot be named for sure. This receptor was taken from a man aged 35-49 years who had been exposed to COVID-19. Sequenced material: PBMCs or T cells enriched from blood (not recorded which). The DNA sequence is given as TGTGCCAGCAGGAAGCAAGAGTACACCGGGGAGCTGTTTTTT. It specifies CASRKQEYTGELFF. Beyond the CDR3, the reference TRBV5-4 and TRBJ2-2 genes provide the residues; the full variable domain reads: ETGVTQSPTHLIKTRGQQVTLRCSSQSGHNTVSWYQQALGQGPQFIFQYYREEENGRGNFPPRFSGLQFPNYSSELNVNALELDDSALYLCASRKQEYTGELFFGEGSRLTVL.